This T cell receptor beta chain was retrieved from a study of T cell responses to AZD1222 COVID-19 vaccine. Overall study findings and caveats: The number of AZD1222 recipients seropositive at baseline was only five to seven. Spike-specific TCR breadth and depth grew following two AZD1222 doses. Within unmutated variant regions lay the reported targets of nearly half of spike-specific TCRs.

Trimming took 0 bases from V and 4 from J, leaving 6 bases between them. Germline assignment: CDR1 KGHSH and CDR2 LQKENI. This CDR3 comprises 13 residues. This clone was counted a single time. Its antigen is unknown. Clones were read by immunoSEQ multiplex PCR, and TCRdb kept only the in-frame ones, dropping some. The data hold 130,000 to 150,000 clones, with about 87% observed a single time. The sample here was peripheral blood, taken on day 0 of AZD1222 vaccination. The rearrangement uses TRBV18 and TRBJ1-2; unclear D gene. The sequence was obtained from an adult in good health. The CDR3 coding sequence is TGTGCCAGCTCACCACCTGAAAGCTATGGCTACACCTTC. Amino acid sequence: CASSPPESYGYTF.